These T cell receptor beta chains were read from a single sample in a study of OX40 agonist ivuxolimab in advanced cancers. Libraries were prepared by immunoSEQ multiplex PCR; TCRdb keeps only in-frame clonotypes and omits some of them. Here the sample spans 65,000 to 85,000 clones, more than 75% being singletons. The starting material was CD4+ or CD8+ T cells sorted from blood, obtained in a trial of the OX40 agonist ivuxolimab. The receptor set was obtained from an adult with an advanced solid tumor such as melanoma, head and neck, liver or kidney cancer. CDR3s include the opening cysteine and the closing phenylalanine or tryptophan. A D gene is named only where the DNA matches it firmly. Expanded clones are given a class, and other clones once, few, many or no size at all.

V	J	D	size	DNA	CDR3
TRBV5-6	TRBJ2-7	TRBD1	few	TGTGCCAGCAGCCTGGGACAGGGAATCTACGAGCAGTACTTC	CASSLGQGIYEQYF
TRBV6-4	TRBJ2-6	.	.	TGTGCCAGAGCAGGGGTTGCACCCTGGGACTCTGGGGCCAACGTCCTGACTTTC	CARAGVAPWDSGANVLTF
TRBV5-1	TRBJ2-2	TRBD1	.	TGCGCCAGCAGCTTGGTTGGACAGGGACCTTCAGGGGAGCTGTTTTTT	CASSLVGQGPSGELFF
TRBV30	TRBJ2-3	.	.	TGTGCCTGGTGGTCGGGGCTAAGCACAGATACGCAGTATTTT	CAWWSGLSTDTQYF
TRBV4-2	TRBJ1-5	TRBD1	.	TGTGCCAGCAGCCCCCGGGACAGGGGGGAGTACCAGCATTTT	CASSPRDRGEYQHF
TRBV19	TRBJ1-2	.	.	TGTGCCAGTTCTATGTCCTCCCATGGCTACACCTTC	CASSMSSHGYTF
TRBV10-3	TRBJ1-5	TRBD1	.	TGTGCCATCAGTCTAGATGCCGGGACAGGGATGCAGCCCCAGCATTTT	CAISLDAGTGMQPQHF
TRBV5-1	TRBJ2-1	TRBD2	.	TGCGCCAGCAGCCCACCGCCCGCTAGCGGGGGAGGAAATGAGCAGTTCTTC	CASSPPPASGGGNEQFF
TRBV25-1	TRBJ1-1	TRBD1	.	TGTGCCAGCAGTGTGACAGGGTCTAGCACTGAAGCTTTCTTT	CASSVTGSSTEAFF
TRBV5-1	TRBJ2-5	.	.	TGCGCCAGCAGCTTGGGCAGTACCCTCCAGAGGGAGACCCAGTACTTC	CASSLGSTLQRETQYF
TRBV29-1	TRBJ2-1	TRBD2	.	TGCAGCGTTGTAGGGAGGGCCGTGGATGAGCAGTTCTTC	CSVVGRAVDEQFF
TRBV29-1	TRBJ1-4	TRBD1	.	TGCAGCGTCTCCGGGACAGGGAATGAAAAACTGTTTTTT	CSVSGTGNEKLFF
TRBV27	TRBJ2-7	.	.	TGTGCCAGCAGTTTTTTAGGCCCCTCCTACGAGCAGTACTTC	CASSFLGPSYEQYF
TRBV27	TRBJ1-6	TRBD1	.	TGTGCCAGCAGTTTCAGGGGGGACCATTCACCCCTCCACTTT	CASSFRGDHSPLHF
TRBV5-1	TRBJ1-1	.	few	TGCGCCAGCAGTCCCTATCCTAGATTTGAAGCTTTCTTT	CASSPYPRFEAFF
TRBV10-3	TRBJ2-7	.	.	TGTGCCATCAGTGAAGACAGAATAACGTCCCGCTCCTACGAGCAGTACTTC	CAISEDRITSRSYEQYF
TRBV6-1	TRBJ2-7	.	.	TGTGCCAGCAGTACTCAATACGAGCAGTACTTC	CASSTQYEQYF
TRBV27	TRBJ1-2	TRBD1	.	TGTGCCAGCAGTATTACAGGGGGGTATGGCTACACCTTC	CASSITGGYGYTF
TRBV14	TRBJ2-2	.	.	TGTGCCAGCAGCCGGGGACGAAGGACCGGGGAGCTGTTTTTT	CASSRGRRTGELFF
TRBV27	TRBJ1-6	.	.	TGTGCCAGCAGTTTAACCCGCCCGAACTATAATTCACCCCTCCACTTT	CASSLTRPNYNSPLHF
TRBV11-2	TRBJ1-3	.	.	TGTGCCAGCAGTCCCGGGAGGGCTGGAAACACCATATATTTT	CASSPGRAGNTIYF
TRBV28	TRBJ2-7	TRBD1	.	TGTGCCAGCAGCGGACAGGGGTATACCTACGAGCAGTACTTC	CASSGQGYTYEQYF
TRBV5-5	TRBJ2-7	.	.	TGTGCCAGCAGCGGCGGGACTCCCGTTTACGAGCAGTACTTC	CASSGGTPVYEQYF
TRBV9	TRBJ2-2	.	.	TGTGCCAGCAGACCCGGGACTCACGGGGAGCTGTTTTTT	CASRPGTHGELFF
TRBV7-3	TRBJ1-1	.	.	TGTGCCAGCAGCTTAAGTGCTGGGAACACTGAAGCTTTCTTT	CASSLSAGNTEAFF
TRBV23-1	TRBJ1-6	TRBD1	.	TGCGCCAGCAGTCTTCCTCCGGGACAGACAAATTCACCCCTCCACTTT	CASSLPPGQTNSPLHF
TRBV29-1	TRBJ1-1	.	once	TGCAGCGTTGAATTTTTTTTTATTCGTGGGGAGGATGACAGTGAAGCTTTCTTT	CSVEFFFIRGEDDSEAFF
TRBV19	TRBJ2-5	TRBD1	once	TGTGCCAGTAGTGGACAGGGATTAGAGACCCAGTACTTC	CASSGQGLETQYF
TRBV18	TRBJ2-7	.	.	TGTGCCAGCTCACCAGTCCAGGCGGTCACCAGCGAGCAGTACTTC	CASSPVQAVTSEQYF
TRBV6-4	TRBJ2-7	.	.	TGTGCCAGCATGTCGATAGGCTCCTACGAGCAGTACTTC	CASMSIGSYEQYF
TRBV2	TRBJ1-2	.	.	TGTGCCAGCAGGGGGGGAATTACCTATGGCTACACCTTC	CASRGGITYGYTF
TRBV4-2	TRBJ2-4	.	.	TGTGCCAGCAGCCAGTCCTTAGGGCCTCCGAACATTCAGTACTTC	CASSQSLGPPNIQYF
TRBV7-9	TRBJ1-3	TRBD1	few	TGTGCCAGCAGCGAACAGGGGGCTACGGGAAACACCATATATTTT	CASSEQGATGNTIYF
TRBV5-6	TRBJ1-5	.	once	TGTGCCAGCAGCTTAGGCGGGGACGGTCAGCCCCAGCATTTT	CASSLGGDGQPQHF
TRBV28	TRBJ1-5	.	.	TGTGCCAGCAGTTACTCGGGGGATTGGGATCAGCCCCAGCATTTT	CASSYSGDWDQPQHF
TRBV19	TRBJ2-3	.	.	TGTGCCAGTAGTTCCAGTGCTAGCACAGATACGCAGTATTTT	CASSSSASTDTQYF
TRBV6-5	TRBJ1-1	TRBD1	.	TGTGCCAGCAGTTTCAGTCCCCCCCCAGGGGGCACTGAAGCTTTCTTT	CASSFSPPPGGTEAFF
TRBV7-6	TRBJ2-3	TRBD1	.	TGTGCCAGCAGCTTAGGGACAGGGCGGGCAGATACGCAGTATTTT	CASSLGTGRADTQYF
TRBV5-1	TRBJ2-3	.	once	TGCGCCAGCAGCGCTGGAGGAACCACAGATACGCAGTATTTT	CASSAGGTTDTQYF
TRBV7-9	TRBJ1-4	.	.	TGTGCCAGCAGCTACCTCGGGGGAACTAATGAAAAACTGTTTTTT	CASSYLGGTNEKLFF
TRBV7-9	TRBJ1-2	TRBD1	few	TGTGCCAGCAGCCCCACAGGGGTCTCCTATGGCTACACCTTC	CASSPTGVSYGYTF
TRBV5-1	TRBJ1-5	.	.	TGCGCCAGCAGCTCTGGAGGGCTAAGCAATCAGCCCCAGCATTTT	CASSSGGLSNQPQHF
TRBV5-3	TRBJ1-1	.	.	TGTGCCAGCAGCCAAGGGTCTGAAGCTTTCTTT	CASSQGSEAFF
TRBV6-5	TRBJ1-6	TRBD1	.	TGTGCCAGCAGCGAGACAGGGGGCGGAATTTCACCCCTCCACTTT	CASSETGGGISPLHF
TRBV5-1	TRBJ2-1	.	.	TGCGCCAGCAGGAAAACTAGTACCCACAATGAGCAGTTCTTC	CASRKTSTHNEQFF
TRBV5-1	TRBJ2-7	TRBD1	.	TGCGCCAGCAGTGACGGGACAGGGCTATACGAGCAGTACTTC	CASSDGTGLYEQYF
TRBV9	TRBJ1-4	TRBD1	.	TGTGCCAGCAGCCCCCAGACAGGGGCGGTTGAAAAACTGTTTTTT	CASSPQTGAVEKLFF